The rows below give T cell receptor beta chains drawn from one sample of a study of cytotoxic CD8 clonotypes in ibrutinib-treated CLL. The assay was immunoSEQ multiplex PCR, and TCRdb's table has in-frame clones only and misses some. This table has approximately 150,000 clones, approximately 80% appearing once. The sequences come from PBMCs, collected after 24 months of ibrutinib treatment. All receptors derive from a human donor with chronic lymphocytic leukemia. Both conserved end residues are part of each CDR3. The D gene is left open where the match is weak. A clone size is listed for some rows: how often the clone was seen (once, few, many), or a class if it is expanded.

>.|TRBJ2-7|TRBD1|14|TRBV6-5
TGTGCCAGCACCCAGACAGGGAGCTCCTACGAGCAGTACTTC
CASTQTGSSYEQYF
>once|TRBJ2-3|.|15|TRBV15
TGTGCCACCAGCAGAGATCGGTACAGCACAGATACGCAGTATTTT
CATSRDRYSTDTQYF
>.|TRBJ1-5|TRBD1|13|TRBV18
TGTGCCAGCTCAGGTCGGGACAGACAGCCCCAGCATTTT
CASSGRDRQPQHF
>.|TRBJ2-4|.|11|TRBV2
TGTGCCAGCTCGAGACAAACCATTCAGTACTTC
CASSRQTIQYF
>few|TRBJ1-6|.|15|TRBV6-1
TGTGCCAGCAGTGAACCGTGGGAGGACAATTCACCCCTCCACTTT
CASSEPWEDNSPLHF
>.|TRBJ1-2|TRBD1|16|TRBV7-2
TGTGCCAGCAGCTCCCAGGACAGGCGCACTAACTATGGCTACACCTTC
CASSSQDRRTNYGYTF
>.|TRBJ2-1|.|17|TRBV11-2
TGTGCCAGCAGCCCCAGATTTAAGACAGGAGATAATCTGGAGCAGTTCTTC
CASSPRFKTGDNLEQFF
>.|TRBJ2-7|.|13|TRBV2
TGTGCCAGCAGGTCGGAGCCCTCGTCTGGGCAGTACTTC
CASRSEPSSGQYF
>.|TRBJ1-5|TRBD1|15|TRBV27
TGTGCCAGCAGTTTATCCCGACAGGGTAGTCAGCCCCAGCATTTT
CASSLSRQGSQPQHF
>.|TRBJ2-7|.|14|TRBV5-1
TGCGCCAGCAGCTTGGTAGTTAGTCCCTACGAGCAGTACTTC
CASSLVVSPYEQYF
>.|TRBJ2-3|.|14|TRBV5-1
TGCGCCAGCAGCTTGTGGCCACTAGGAGGTACGCAGTATTTT
CASSLWPLGGTQYF
>.|TRBJ2-1|.|12|TRBV7-6
TGTGCCAGCAGCCCCCCCCAATCAGAGCAGTTCTTC
CASSPPQSEQFF
>.|TRBJ1-5|TRBD1|15|TRBV28
TGTGCCAGCAGGAACAGGGGGGGGAGCAATCAGCCCCAGCATTTT
CASRNRGGSNQPQHF
>.|TRBJ2-7|.|14|TRBV28
TGTGCCAGCGAACCGGGACGGAGGCTTTACGAGCAGTACTTC
CASEPGRRLYEQYF
>.|TRBJ1-2|.|13|TRBV7-9
TGTGCCAGCAGCCAAAGGACAGTCTATGGCTACACCTTC
CASSQRTVYGYTF